This T cell receptor beta chain was identified during a study of blood T cell repertoires in COVID-19. Study in general: Collection of acute and convalescent COVID-19 samples took place in the United States, Italy and Spain. PBMCs, B-cell-depleted T cells, or T cells provided the cDNA or gDNA that made up the material.

Per the study methods: Reference gene primer amplification in the assay estimated nucleated cell counts. The repertoire was sequenced with immunoSEQ multiplex PCR; TCRdb's copy has only in-frame clones and lacks some. That table gives V, J and clone size, and the DNA gave D and trimming. The table lists under 150,000 clones, under 90% of them singletons. V dropped 2 bases and J dropped 7 bases, with 14 bases sitting between them. The CDR3 spans 15 residues. The germline gives CDR1 MNHEY, CDR2 SVGEGT. This receptor was taken from a woman aged 55-69 years with active or convalescent COVID-19. V gene TRBV6-2 or TRBV6-3 combines with J gene TRBJ2-2, with D hard to call. Sequencing was done on a sample of peripheral blood. The CDR3 coding sequence is TGTGCCAGCAGTTACCTAGGCCTCCGCCACGGGGAGCTGTTTTTT. Its translation: CASSYLGLRHGELFF.